These 32 T cell receptor beta chains were all obtained from the same sample, sequenced in a study of T-cell memory formation after mild COVID-19. MiXCR was run by TCRdb on the 5' RACE reads, yielding one entry per CDR3 protein. The data hold 300,000 to 350,000 distinct CDR3 sequences, with just under 20% observed a single time. The sample taken for sequencing was PBMCs or a T cell subset sorted from them (not recorded which). Receptors were obtained from a man aged 18 to 30 who had mild COVID-19 (a few samples of this study predate the infection). Cell type and time point are not known.

V and J are TRBV20-1 and TRBJ1-2, with 10 bases that match TRBD1. CDR3 length equals 13 residues. The germline V gene encodes CDR1 DFQATT and CDR2 SNEGSKA (reference sequence). V shed 4 bases and J 6 bases; nucleotides not matched to a gene: 5. The CDR3 DNA is TGCAGTGCTATCCGACAGGGGGCGAATGGCTACACCTTC. It is translated as CSAIRQGANGYTF.

This chain links TRBV28 with TRBJ2-4; TRBD1 aligns across 9 bases. From germline, CDR1 is MDHEN and CDR2 SYDVKM. The CDR3 is 16 amino acids. The V segment lost 6 bases and the J segment 2 bases; nucleotides outside the gene matches: 8. The CDR3 DNA reads as TGTGCCAGCAGACAGGGGGCGCGTGTAACCAAAAACATTCAGTACTTC. Its translation: CASRQGARVTKNIQYF.

The J gene is TRBJ1-6, the V gene TRBV15; possible D gene TRBD1, 6 bases. Looked up from germline, CDR1 is LNHNV and CDR2 is YYDKDF (reference sequence). Trimming cost V 5 bases and J 7 bases, with 12 bases left between them. There are 14 residues in the CDR3. The DNA for the CDR3 is TGTGCCACCAGCCAGGACAGCTTCAATTCACCCCTCCACTTT. This sequence encodes CATSQDSFNSPLHF.

In this sample, this clonotype turned up a few times. This chain joins TRBV7-3 and TRBJ2-2, with D unresolved. The CDR3 extends over 13 amino acids. Trimming removed 3 bases at V and 5 bases at J, with 7 bases between. The germline V gene has CDR1 SGHTA and CDR2 FQGTGA. The CDR3 nucleotides are TGTGCCAGCAGCTTGCAAGTGACCGGGGAGCTGTTTTTT. Translation: CASSLQVTGELFF.

This clonotype appeared a few times. V usage is TRBV9 and J usage is TRBJ2-5; D gene ambiguous. The CDR3 extends over 13 amino acids. Trimming cost V 3 bases and J 2 bases, with 8 bases left between them. Germline loops: CDR1 SGDLS, CDR2 YYNGEE. The CDR3 sequence is CASSGAAQETQYF. The CDR3 DNA sequence: TGTGCCAGCAGCGGGGCAGCTCAAGAGACCCAGTACTTC.

V is TRBV5-4 and J is TRBJ2-3; possible D gene TRBD2, 5 bases. The CDR3 totals 16 residues. Germline V lookup: CDR1 SGHNT, CDR2 YYREEE (reference sequence). The V end lost 3 bases, the J end lost 0 bases, and 14 bases lay between the germline ends. CDR3 sequence: CASSSSIGESTDTQYF. The CDR3 region has the DNA TGTGCCAGCAGCTCGTCGATCGGGGAGAGCACAGATACGCAGTATTTT.

V and J are TRBV5-4 and TRBJ2-7; 8 positions agree with TRBD1. The V segment lost 2 bases and the J segment 5 bases; nucleotides outside the gene matches: 9. The CDR3 runs to 15 residues. The germline CDR1 and CDR2 sequences are SGHNT and YYREEE (reference sequence). The CDR3 nucleotides are TGTGCCAGCAGCTTCCGGACAGGGCCTCTGGACGAGCAGTACTTC. The encoded protein is CASSFRTGPLDEQYF.

In nucleotides, the CDR3 is TGCAGTGCTAGGTATCACGGGACTTTTGGTGCTTTCTTT. This codes for CSARYHGTFGAFF. The rearrangement joins TRBV20-1 to TRBJ1-1; TRBD1 is a possible D gene (5 bases). Germline CDR1 DFQATT, CDR2 SNEGSKA (reference sequence). The CDR3 consists of 13 residues. V lost 3 bases and J 11 bases, leaving 19 bases between the germline ends.

The chain combines TRBV19 with TRBJ2-1; 10 bases are shared with TRBD2. Germline assignment: CDR1 LNHDA and CDR2 SQIVND (reference sequence). V lost 3 bases and J lost 0; bases outside the gene matches: 5. This CDR3 is built from 17 residues. The CDR3 here is CASSITSGANSYNEQFF. The CDR3 DNA sequence: TGTGCCAGTAGTATTACTAGCGGGGCCAACTCCTACAATGAGCAGTTCTTC.

This clonotype has just one count. This chain uses TRBV7-2 with TRBJ2-5, with TRBD1 matching over 10 bases. The CDR3 has 16 residues. Germline trimming cut 0 bases from V and 9 bases from J; bases unmatched to any gene: 10. Germline-derived CDR1 and CDR2 are SGHTA and FQGNSA. The CDR3 spells CASSLALLRGTGAQYF. The CDR3 DNA sequence: TGTGCCAGCAGCTTAGCACTTCTCCGAGGGACAGGGGCCCAGTACTTC.

This clonotype has a handful of counts. The CDR3 DNA is TGTGCCAGCAGTTGGAAGGGTGCCAGCTCCTACGAGCAGTACGTC. It codes for CASSWKGASSYEQYV. The chain employs TRBV6-2 or TRBV6-3 and TRBJ2-7; no clear D gene. The germline CDR1 and CDR2 sequences are MNHEY and SVGEGT. Trimming left V 4 bases short and J 0 bases short, with 13 bases between. The CDR3 covers 15 residues.

This chain links TRBV5-1 with TRBJ1-1; D not resolved. V lost 4 bases and J 4 bases, leaving 17 bases between the germline ends. The CDR3 sequence is 15 residues long. CDR1 and CDR2 (germline): SGHRS, YFSETQ. In DNA, the CDR3 is TGCGCCAGCAGCCTGCTTAGGGCGGGTGTCACTGAAGCTTTCTTT. It yields the protein CASSLLRAGVTEAFF.

This clonotype was observed a few times. The rearrangement joins TRBV20-1 to TRBJ2-7; 7 bases match TRBD1. The CDR3 length is 14 residues. CDR1 and CDR2 from the germline V gene are DFQATT and SNEGSKA (reference sequence). The junction had 11 bases not matched to a gene; V was cut back by 3 bases and J by 6 bases. CDR3 sequence (DNA): TGCAGTGCTAGTAAGCCGGGACAGCGCTTCGAGCAGTACTTC. Its protein product is CSASKPGQRFEQYF.

This chain connects TRBV11-2 to TRBJ2-1; no firm D call. The germline V gene encodes CDR1 SGHAT and CDR2 FQNNGV. V gave up 0 bases and J gave up 10 bases, with 16 bases separating them. CDR3 length: 15 residues. CDR3 region: CASSLDVAQTNEQFF. DNA of the CDR3: TGTGCCAGCAGCTTAGATGTGGCCCAGACCAACGAGCAGTTCTTC. Full variable domain (missing parts from reference TRBV11-2 and TRBJ2-1): EAGVAQSPRYKIIEKRQSVAFWCNPISGHATLYWYQQILGQGPKLLIQFQNNGVVDDSQLPKDRFSAERLKGVDSTLKIQPAKLEDSAVYLCASSLDVAQTNEQFFGPGTRLTVL.

The chain carries TRBV12-5 and TRBJ1-2; D not resolved. With 5 bases removed from V and 4 bases from J, the gap between germline ends came to 17 bases. CDR3 length: 15 residues. The germline gives CDR1 LGHNT, CDR2 FRNRAP. The CDR3 DNA reads TGTGCTAGTGGTAAAACTCTGACCGCTATCTATGGCTACACCTTC. It codes for CASGKTLTAIYGYTF.

This clonotype has a handful of counts. V is TRBV7-2 and J is TRBJ1-4; TRBD1 aligns across 9 bases. V shed 1 base and J 5 bases; nucleotides not matched to a gene: 5. CDR1 and CDR2 (germline): SGHTA, FQGNSA. This CDR3 is built from 16 residues. CDR3 nucleotide sequence: TGTGCCAGCAGCTTAGTTTGGGGGACAGGGAATGAAAAACTGTTTTTT. It yields the protein CASSLVWGTGNEKLFF.

The chain uses TRBV18 and TRBJ2-7; 7 nucleotides line up with TRBD1. CDR1 is KGHSH, CDR2 LQKENI, per germline. The CDR3 sequence is 15 residues long. J gave up 3 bases and V 3 bases, and 8 bases lay outside the gene matches. Here the CDR3 DNA reads TGTGCCAGCTCACCCACCCCCCAGGGGGACTACGAGCAGTACGTC. Its translation: CASSPTPQGDYEQYV.

This clonotype was seen a handful of times. The J gene is TRBJ2-5, the V gene TRBV7-2, with D tentatively TRBD1 (5 bases). Per the germline V gene, CDR1 is SGHTA and CDR2 is FQGNSA. The V end lost 1 base, the J end lost 2 bases, and 17 bases lay between the germline ends. There are 17 residues in the CDR3. The CDR3 nucleotides read TGTGCCAGCAGCTTAGGACAGATAGGTAACCTTCAAGAGACCCAGTACTTC. This gives the protein CASSLGQIGNLQETQYF.

The chain recombines TRBV29-1 with TRBJ1-2, with D perhaps matching TRBD1 (5 bases). Between the trimmed V and J ends, which lost 4 bases and 2 bases, there was a span of 14 bases. CDR3 length equals 14 residues. Germline CDR1 SQVTM, CDR2 ANQGSEA. The CDR3 DNA reads as TGCAGCGTTGGTGGGGACGGAGGAAACTATGGCTACACCTTC. The encoded protein is CSVGGDGGNYGYTF.

The CDR3 loop is CASSYRQGSTDTQYF. CDR3 nucleotide sequence: TGTGCCAGCAGCTATAGACAGGGGAGCACAGATACGCAGTATTTT. The chain has TRBV6-5 and TRBJ2-3; 8 bases are a match to TRBD1. This CDR3 is built from 15 residues. The V segment lost 6 bases and the J segment 0 bases; nucleotides outside the gene matches: 5. The germline CDR1 and CDR2 sequences are MNHEY and SVGAGI.

The chain combines TRBV28 with TRBJ2-1; 7 bases match TRBD1. In germline, CDR1 is MDHEN, CDR2 SYDVKM. There are 16 residues in the CDR3. V was pared by 3 bases and J by 3 bases, with 8 bases of the junction left unmatched. The CDR3 sequence: CASSLIGQAGYNEQFF. The CDR3, as DNA: TGTGCCAGCAGTTTGATAGGACAGGCAGGCTACAATGAGCAGTTCTTC.

The chain joins TRBV6-2 or TRBV6-3 to TRBJ1-1, with D possibly TRBD1 on 5 matching bases. The CDR3 is 13 amino acids. V gave up 5 bases and J gave up 5 bases, with 12 bases separating them. Germline V CDR1 and CDR2: MNHEY, SVGEGT. This CDR3 reads CASSAGWRTEAFF. The CDR3 coding sequence is TGTGCCAGCAGTGCAGGGTGGAGAACTGAAGCTTTCTTT.

This clonotype was observed a handful of times. The rearrangement links TRBV28 to TRBJ1-5, with TRBD1 matching 7 bases. The V gene end was trimmed by 5 bases and the J gene end by 4 bases; junction bases not matched to a gene: 8. This CDR3 has 15 residues. The germline CDR1 and CDR2 sequences are MDHEN and SYDVKM. In nucleotides, the CDR3 is TGTGCCAGCAGTAAACAGGGGCTCTATAATCAGCCCCAGCATTTT. Encoded protein: CASSKQGLYNQPQHF.

On this clonotype itself: The junction departs from germline at one end; a sequencing error may be responsible. The J gene is TRBJ1-3, the V gene TRBV7-9; D call uncertain. CDR1 and CDR2 from the germline V gene are SEHNR and FQNEAQ (reference sequence). The CDR3 totals 14 residues. In DNA form, the CDR3 reads TGTGCCAGCAGCTTAATGGGATATGGAGACACCATATATTTT. Translating it yields CASSLMGYGDTIYF.

The chain couples TRBV7-2 to TRBJ1-2, with a weak D call TRBD1 (6 bases). The V and J ends lost 7 bases and 6 bases respectively, with 18 bases between them. The CDR3 spans 14 residues. The V gene's germline CDR1 is SGHTA and CDR2 FQGNSA. CDR3 coding DNA: TGTGCCAGCACCCGAGCGGGGGCAATTGATGGCTACACCTTC. It translates to CASTRAGAIDGYTF.

This clonotype showed up many times. This chain connects TRBV7-3 to TRBJ2-7; tentative D call: TRBD2 (6 bases). CDR3 length: 13 amino acids. Germline CDR1 and CDR2: SGHTA and FQGTGA. Deletions cut 0 bases from V and 4 bases from J, with 7 bases between. This CDR3 is CASSLTAGYEQYF. The CDR3 nucleotides are TGTGCCAGCAGCTTAACGGCGGGATACGAGCAGTACTTC. Full variable domain (rest looked up from reference TRBV7-3 and TRBJ2-7): GAGVSQTPSNKVTEKGKYVELRCDPISGHTALYWYRQSLGQGPEFLIYFQGTGAADDSGLPNDRFFAVRPEGSVSTLKIQRTERGDSAVYLCASSLTAGYEQYFGPGTRLTVT.

This rearrangement joins TRBV5-7 to TRBJ2-1; 12 bases are shared with TRBD2. TRBV5-7 is an ORF, with its function uncertain. The junction had 5 bases not matched to a gene; V was cut back by 3 bases and J by 4 bases. The CDR3 totals 16 residues. The CDR3 loop is CASSSRLAGEYNEQFF. CDR3 DNA: TGTGCCAGCAGCTCAAGACTAGCGGGGGAGTACAATGAGCAGTTCTTC.

This clonotype was picked up a small number of times. The rearrangement joins TRBV12-3 or TRBV12-4 to TRBJ1-1; D remains unclear. CDR3 length equals 13 residues. The V end lost 5 bases, the J end lost 5 bases, and 12 bases lay between the germline ends. The CDR3, as DNA: TGTGCCAGCAGTATGGGCATAGTTACTGAAGCTTTCTTT. Translated, it gives CASSMGIVTEAFF.

This clonotype was observed a few times. This chain uses TRBV6-2 or TRBV6-3 with TRBJ2-3; D might be TRBD2 (6 bases). The V gene lost 4 bases and the J gene lost 2 bases, with 16 bases spanning the gap. Germline V lookup: CDR1 MNHEY, CDR2 SVGEGT. The CDR3 extends over 16 amino acids. The CDR3 here is CASSSRDSVVTDTQYF. The CDR3 DNA follows: TGTGCCAGCAGTTCCCGGGACTCAGTCGTCACAGATACGCAGTATTTT.

This clonotype has a handful of counts. V is TRBV6-5 and J is TRBJ2-5; 7 nucleotides line up with TRBD2. Trimming at V came to 0 bases and at J to 5 bases, leaving 3 bases not matched to a gene. This CDR3 is built from 14 residues. Germline V gene data show CDR1 as MNHEY and CDR2 as SVGAGI. CDR3 sequence reads: CASSYSRGWETQYF. In DNA, the CDR3 is TGTGCCAGCAGTTACTCGCGGGGGTGGGAGACCCAGTACTTC.

This clonotype was detected only a few times. The V and J genes are TRBV6-5 and TRBJ2-7; no clear D. V dropped 0 bases and J dropped 0 bases, with 15 bases sitting between them. CDR1 and CDR2 (germline): MNHEY, SVGAGI. This CDR3 is built from 17 residues. The CDR3 DNA reads TGTGCCAGCAGTTACTCGACTGGGTCAGGTCCCTCCTACGAGCAGTACTTC. This translates into CASSYSTGSGPSYEQYF.

This chain uses TRBV11-2 with TRBJ2-5; 8 bases fit TRBD1. This CDR3 comprises 17 residues. V shed 0 bases and J 4 bases; nucleotides not matched to a gene: 10. CDR1 is SGHAT, CDR2 FQNNGV, per germline. The DNA of the CDR3 is TGTGCCAGCAGCTTAGATTGGAGACAGGGGCTCGGAGAGACCCAGTACTTC. This sequence encodes CASSLDWRQGLGETQYF. The whole variable domain, filled in from reference TRBV11-2 and TRBJ2-5, reads EAGVAQSPRYKIIEKRQSVAFWCNPISGHATLYWYQQILGQGPKLLIQFQNNGVVDDSQLPKDRFSAERLKGVDSTLKIQPAKLEDSAVYLCASSLDWRQGLGETQYFGPGTRLLVL.